This TCR beta chain originates from a study of blood T cell repertoires in COVID-19. Study-level information: Samples taken during acute and convalescent COVID-19 were collected in the United States, Italy and Spain. T cells, B-cell-depleted T cells, or PBMCs provided the cDNA or gDNA that served as material.

Authors' methods: Reference gene primer amplification yielded estimated nucleated cell counts. Clones were read by immunoSEQ multiplex PCR, and TCRdb kept only the in-frame ones, dropping some. V, J and clone size derive from that table, while D and trimming were established from the DNA sequence. The data contain roughly 220,000 clones, roughly four fifths of them singletons. Germline CDR1 and CDR2: SGDLS and YYNGEE. The CDR3 runs to 13 residues. V was cut by 0 bases and J by 8 bases, with 11 bases left in between. The chain carries TRBV9 and TRBJ1-2, with unresolved D. Sequenced: peripheral blood. This TCR was recovered from a woman between 55 and 75 years old with acute or convalescent COVID-19. In DNA form, the CDR3 reads TGTGCCAGCAGCGTAGCGACCCGGAGAGGCTACACCTTC. It encodes CASSVATRRGYTF.